Sequencing of this T cell receptor beta chain was carried out in a study of circulating CD8 cells and anti-PD-1 response in melanoma (TCRdb year 2020). Study-level background: Nivolumab was given to patients intravenously at 3 mg/kg every 2 weeks. The melanoma cohort had about 13 patients, seven of whom got anti-PD-1 as first-line therapy, while the other six had previously had targeted therapy or immunotherapy. Responders were defined as patients showing complete or partial responses, and non-responders as patients showing stable or progressive disease (RECIST v1.1). The TCR repertoire analysis covered approximately eleven melanoma patients: 7 non-responders and 4 responders. In on-treatment samples, a biotinylated anti-human IgG4 antibody was used to detect PD-1. Study-level results and caveats: Since no tumor material could be accessed, the researchers instead assessed tumor reactivity using peptide assays on expanded sorted subsets. The authors pointed out that the cohort included both treatment-naive and previously treated patients, and that this mix could influence the results. Because of limited material, replicates were generally not included when the experiments were performed. Repertoires were found to be largely private between subsets, with under 8% of TRB clonotypes shared at M1, and the highest sharing was observed between DPOS and TIGIT. Only baseline and M1 samples from a small cohort with few responders were used in the published TCR repertoire comparisons. The DNEG repertoire was the most diverse; PD-1 and DPOS showed similar, higher clonality, and TIGIT repertoires were the least diverse.

This clonotype counts as medium-sized (0.01 to 0.1%). Its antigen remains undetermined. Within one base of it there is no much larger clone, and no base qualities were kept. The V and J ends are trimmed by 5 bases and 4 bases, leaving 9 bases between them. From its cysteine to its phenylalanine, the CDR3 spans 12 amino acids. The entry retains the CDR3 DNA only, 36 bases that are in frame from base 1. The germline V gene (reference sequence) provides CDR1 MNHEY and CDR2 SMNVEV. A BD FACSAria II cell sorter was used to sort four subsets, defined by PD-1 and/or TIGIT, from live CD3+CD8+TCRalphabeta+ cells. To characterize how relevant each subset is to anti-PD-1 therapy response, circulating CD8 T cells were sorted into four subsets based on PD-1 and TIGIT expression. For each sorted CD8 T-cell subset, both the TCR alpha and TCR beta chains were sequenced. Peripheral blood was collected at three points: before the first anti-PD-1 injection, after two injections and after four injections. PBMCs were isolated immediately by Ficoll gradient centrifugation. Until use, PBMCs were stored frozen in liquid nitrogen in RPMI containing about 21% FCS and around 9.2% DMSO. After thawing, PBMCs were stained with a viability dye and with antibodies against CD3, CD8alpha, TCRalphabeta, PD-1 and TIGIT. Total RNA was extracted with the RNeasy Kit, and a RIN above 7 was reached by every sample.

The sequencer listed for this sample is NextSeq 500. TCR libraries were prepared from around 15 ng of total RNA with the QIAseq Immune Repertoire RNA Library Kit, Human TCR Panel. The TCR libraries were sequenced on an Illumina NextSeq using a Mid Output V2 kit and asymmetric 261x41 paired-end reads. Each TCR library was diluted to around 4 nM, pooled, denatured and loaded at approximately 0.99 pM. On the study's bioinformatics: TCR FASTQ files were processed in the QIAGEN GeneGlobe Data Analysis Center, with downstream analysis in R 3.5.2. Clonality was computed as one minus Shannon entropy normalized by the log of the number of unique productive sequences. Within each subset, Fisher exact tests at 5% FDR identified TRA or TRB clonotypes differing in abundance between baseline and M1. Clonotypes with differential abundance were put into four groups: emerging, expanding, contracting or non-expanding/contracting. Morisita's overlap index was used to measure how much repertoires overlapped between patients. In TCRdb, the public reads were trimmed at Q25 with fastp and aligned with MiXCR, with productive beta chains retained. Each record represents a unique CDR3 protein, reported with the most common genes and DNA among its rows. TCRdb, not the authors, supplied the V and J calls. Across this sample there are approximately 2,000 distinct CDR3 sequences, with roughly 7.4% seen only once. Around 8% of the sample is held by the ten biggest clonotypes.

The clonotype comes from a human donor with melanoma. The rearranged segments are TRBV27 and TRBJ2-7; the D gene cannot be named for sure. Material: CD8+ T cells from PBMCs, obtained at baseline or after one month of anti-PD-1 therapy (not recorded which). CDR3 region: CASSPSAYEQYF. The bases are TGTGCCAGCAGTCCCTCGGCTTACGAGCAGTACTTC.